This paragraph reports one TCR beta chain. In the study's own analysis: Nucleated cell number was recorded as an estimate derived from reference gene primer amplification. The data were produced by immunoSEQ multiplex PCR, yet TCRdb's version contains in-frame clones alone and is incomplete. V, J and clone size are those of that table, while D and trimming were read from the DNA. Among roughly 30,000 clones listed, about three quarters were seen once. The data are from a study of blood T cell repertoires in COVID-19. Across the study: Acute-phase and convalescent COVID-19 samples originated in the United States, Italy and Spain. T cells, B-cell-depleted T cells, or PBMCs provided the cDNA or gDNA that served as material.

The CDR3 length is 16 residues. Germline assignment: CDR1 SGHKS and CDR2 YYEKEE (reference sequence). V was pared by 3 bases and J by 0 bases, with 13 bases between. This receptor was taken from a boy aged 2 to 9 with active or convalescent COVID-19. The chain carries TRBV5-5 and TRBJ1-3, with no clear D. Specimen: peripheral blood. As DNA, the CDR3 is TGTGCCAGCAGCTCGAGCAGCGGTTCCTCTGGAAACACCATATATTTT. This translates into CASSSSSGSSGNTIYF.